This T cell receptor beta chain is from a study of shared T cell receptors in the human thymus. This clone has only one observation. Generated by immunoSEQ multiplex PCR, the TCRdb table keeps only in-frame clones and is missing some. This sample carries 540,000 or so clones, about 84% of them seen once, and the ten largest clones take 0.013%. CDR3 size: 19 residues. CDR1 is SGHVS, CDR2 FNYEAQ, per germline. The J segment lost 4 bases and the V segment lost 0 bases, leaving 15 bases of the junction unmatched. These data were also reused for a study on human thymus T cells. This second study says: The donors were infants in Finland with congenital heart defects, otherwise immunologically healthy. Gene usage for V and J segments appeared biased in thymic and blood repertoires.

The sequence was collected from a boy under two years old with a congenital heart defect. The J gene is TRBJ2-3, the V gene TRBV7-6, with 8 positions matching TRBD1. The sequenced sample consisted of thymocytes. CDR3 sequence reads: CASSLADSVGQVNPDTQYF. The CDR3 region has the DNA TGTGCCAGCAGCTTAGCTGATTCGGTGGGACAGGTGAACCCAGATACGCAGTATTTT.